This T cell receptor (beta chain) is drawn from a study of blood T cell repertoires in COVID-19. About the research overall: T cells, B-cell-depleted T cells, or PBMCs provided the cDNA or gDNA that served as material.

The CDR3 sequence is 13 residues long. V was pared by 4 bases and J by 4 bases, with 4 bases of the junction left unmatched. Germline CDR1 is SGDLS and CDR2 is YYNGEE. In the original processing: Scientists estimated how many nucleated cells there were by amplifying reference gene primers. Data came from immunoSEQ multiplex PCR; TCRdb stores just in-frame clones and leaves some out. V, J and clone size derive from that table, while D and trimming were established from the DNA sequence. The sample gives roughly 180,000 clones, about 88% of which show up once; roughly 2.9% is in the top ten. Sequencing used peripheral blood. The clonotype originates from a woman in her thirties with active or convalescent COVID-19. J is TRBJ1-2 and V is TRBV9; 7 positions agree with TRBD1. CDR3 coding DNA: TGTGCCAGCAGCTCACAGGGGACCTATGGCTACACCTTC. Encoded protein: CASSSQGTYGYTF.